This TCR beta chain was retrieved from a study of blood T cell repertoires in COVID-19. Study information: Some COVID-19 samples were acute and others convalescent; all came from the United States, Italy and Spain.

As handled by the study authors: Reference gene primer amplification in the assay estimated nucleated cell counts. TCRdb keeps only in-frame clones here, not all; method: immunoSEQ multiplex PCR. D and trimming come from the DNA, and the V and J calls and clone size come from that table. This table has 300,000 to 350,000 clones, 87% appearing once. Cohort placement rested on clinical history that participants reported themselves. The CDR3 contains 15 residues. Per the germline V gene, CDR1 is MNHEY and CDR2 is SVGEGT. V lost 5 bases and J 1 base, leaving 12 bases between the germline ends. The specimen sequenced was PBMCs or T cells enriched from blood (not recorded which). This clonotype originated in a woman aged 18-30 years who had recovered from COVID-19. V gene TRBV6-2 or TRBV6-3 combines with J gene TRBJ1-5, with a weak D call TRBD1 (6 bases). The CDR3 nucleotides are TGTGCCAGCAGTACGGGGGGCTGGAGCAATCAGCCCCAGCATTTT. Translated: CASSTGGWSNQPQHF.